This entry lists 14 T cell receptor beta chains sequenced from one sample in a study of CD8 T cells in Susac syndrome. Random hexamers were used to reverse transcribe roughly 0.45 to 1 ug of RNA. From the immunoSEQ multiplex PCR reads, TCRdb called clonotypes with MiXCR, one entry per CDR3 protein. This table holds about 150,000 distinct CDR3 sequences, 90% to 97% found once. Sequenced input: CD4+ T cells from PBMCs. These receptors were collected from a human donor with Susac syndrome.

The chain uses TRBV3-1 and TRBJ1-2; D might be TRBD1 (5 bases). Trimming pared 5 bases from V and 5 bases from J, leaving 9 bases between. Germline CDR1 is LGHDT and CDR2 is YNNKEL (reference sequence). CDR3 size: 12 residues. The DNA for the CDR3 is TGTGCCAGCAGCGCAACAGGTTATGGCTACACCTTC. Its protein is CASSATGYGYTF.

This clonotype showed up just once. This chain links TRBV29-1 with TRBJ1-1, with TRBD1 identical over 9 bases. V gave up 7 bases and J gave up 5 bases; unmatched junction bases: 8. The CDR3 runs to 13 residues. Germline CDR1 SQVTM, CDR2 ANQGSEA. This CDR3 is CSGLGQGGTEAFF. In DNA, the CDR3 is TGCAGCGGGCTGGGACAGGGTGGGACTGAAGCTTTCTTT.

The chain combines TRBV5-8 with TRBJ1-2, with a weak D call TRBD1 (5 bases). CDR1 is SGHTS and CDR2 is YDEGEE in the germline V gene. The CDR3 contains 12 residues. V lost 7 bases and J 8 bases, leaving 15 bases between the germline ends. The CDR3 sequence: CASLWGVSGYTF. In DNA, the CDR3 is TGTGCCAGCCTCTGGGGGGTAAGCGGCTACACCTTC.

The chain combines TRBV29-1 with TRBJ2-3; 9 positions agree with TRBD2. Germline V gene lookup returns CDR1 SQVTM and CDR2 ANQGSEA. The CDR3 totals 14 residues. V gave up 0 bases and J gave up 6 bases; unmatched junction bases: 4. The CDR3 DNA reads as TGCAGCGTTGAAGATTTAGCGGGGGTTGATACGCAGTATTTT. Translating it yields CSVEDLAGVDTQYF.

This clonotype was observed a single time. V gene TRBV4-1 combines with J gene TRBJ1-4; D is unclear. V was trimmed by 10 bases and J by 7 bases, leaving 22 bases between them. Per germline, CDR1 MGHRA and CDR2 YSYEKL. This CDR3 region has 15 residues. For the CDR3, the DNA is TGCGCCACGAGGGAGTACCCCGGTTCAGGTGAAAAACTGTTTTTT. Translating gives CATREYPGSGEKLFF.

The chain combines TRBV7-3 with TRBJ2-3, with D unclear. Germline V gene data show CDR1 as SGHTA and CDR2 as FQGTGA. The V and J ends lost 2 bases and 0 bases respectively, with 9 bases between them. This CDR3 has 15 residues. CDR3 loop: CASSLVADSTDTQYF. In DNA form, the CDR3 reads TGTGCCAGCAGCTTAGTGGCAGATAGCACAGATACGCAGTATTTT. Full variable domain (rest looked up from reference TRBV7-3 and TRBJ2-3): GAGVSQTPSNKVTEKGKYVELRCDPISGHTALYWYRQSLGQGPEFLIYFQGTGAADDSGLPNDRFFAVRPEGSVSTLKIQRTERGDSAVYLCASSLVADSTDTQYFGPGTRLTVL.

CDR3 sequence (DNA): TGTGCCAGTAGTTCCAGAACAGGGGGCGAGCAGTACTTC. It specifies CASSSRTGGEQYF. The chain carries TRBV19 and TRBJ2-7; 8 nucleotides match TRBD1. CDR1 is LNHDA, CDR2 SQIVND, per germline (reference sequence). The CDR3 runs to 13 residues. J gave up 6 bases and V 5 bases, and 6 bases lay outside the gene matches.

Regarding this clonotype: Relative to the germline gene, one junction end is altered; a read error may explain this. The CDR3 loop is CACSHPPGQRNNEQFF. The DNA for the CDR3 is TGTGCCTGCAGCCACCCACCGGGACAGAGAAACAATGAGCAGTTCTTC. The rearrangement joins TRBV3-1 to TRBJ2-1; 7 bases line up with TRBD1. Germline CDR1 reads LGHDT; CDR2 reads YNNKEL (reference sequence). This CDR3 has 16 residues.

This rearrangement joins TRBV19 to TRBJ1-5; no clear D gene. Trimming took 1 base from V and 4 from J, leaving 8 bases between them. Germline CDR1 reads LNHDA; CDR2 reads SQIVND (reference sequence). This CDR3 contains 14 residues. The CDR3 nucleotides are TGTGCCAGTAGTATAGCCCGCGGGAATCAGCCCCAGCATTTT. It yields the protein CASSIARGNQPQHF.

This clonotype was found once. J is TRBJ2-7 and V is TRBV5-6; D may be TRBD2 (5 bases). This CDR3 region has 14 residues. V gave up 2 bases and J gave up 0 bases, with 9 bases separating them. The germline gives CDR1 SGHDT, CDR2 YYEEEE. The CDR3 here is CASSFRLISYEQYF. The DNA of the CDR3 is TGTGCCAGCAGCTTTCGACTAATCTCCTACGAGCAGTACTTC.

The rearrangement joins TRBV2 to TRBJ2-7; D possibly corresponds to TRBD1 (6 bases). The V end lost 4 bases, the J end lost 6 bases, and 16 bases lay between the germline ends. Germline V lookup: CDR1 SNHLY, CDR2 FYNNEI. The CDR3 is 14 amino acids. CDR3 nucleotide sequence: TGTGCCAGCAGTGGGCAAAGGGGGTTGGGCGAGCAGTACTTC. It encodes CASSGQRGLGEQYF.

The rearrangement uses TRBV5-1 and TRBJ2-5, with 8 bases identical to TRBD1. The V and J ends lost 0 bases and 5 bases, in that order; junction bases with no gene match: 6. The CDR3 covers 15 residues. Germline CDR1 and CDR2: SGHRS and YFSETQ. CDR3 bases: TGCGCCAGCAGCTTGGACAGGGGGGTTTCGGAGACCCAGTACTTC. Amino acid sequence: CASSLDRGVSETQYF. The full variable domain, completed using reference TRBV5-1 and TRBJ2-5, is KAGVTQTPRYLIKTRGQQVTLSCSPISGHRSVSWYQQTPGQGLQFLFEYFSETQRNKGNFPGRFSGRQFSNSRSEMNVSTLELGDSALYLCASSLDRGVSETQYFGPGTRLLVL.

V gene TRBV29-1 combines with J gene TRBJ2-7; 10 positions match TRBD1. The CDR3 is 13 amino acids. Germline loops: CDR1 SQVTM, CDR2 ANQGSEA. V was clipped by 6 bases and J by 6 bases; unmatched bases: 8. In nucleotides, the CDR3 is TGCAGCGTGACAGGGGGCTCTAAGATCGAGCAGTACTTC. This gives the protein CSVTGGSKIEQYF.

The genes are TRBV20-1 and TRBJ2-3, with 7 bases lining up with TRBD2. V lost 3 bases, J lost 5 bases, and 14 bases stayed unmatched. The CDR3 extends over 16 amino acids. Germline lookup yields CDR1 DFQATT and CDR2 SNEGSKA (reference sequence). The CDR3 reads CSARDPSGLKGDTQYF. CDR3 DNA sequence: TGCAGTGCTAGGGATCCTAGCGGCCTAAAGGGAGATACGCAGTATTTT.